These 25 T cell receptor beta chains were all obtained from the same sample, sequenced in a study of breast tumors, draining lymph nodes, adjacent tissues. TCRdb re-called the multiplex PCR reads with MiXCR, one entry per CDR3 protein. The table shows over 200,000 distinct CDR3 sequences, with about 30% occurring only once. Samples came from axillary lymph nodes draining the breast cancer. Input material: axillary lymph node tissue. Receptors originate from a female donor with breast cancer. Some clones in this sample may be carry-over from other donors' samples.

This clonotype was seen at least ten times. Written as DNA, the CDR3 is TGTGCCAGCAGCTTAGCGTCCCCGGGGCATGACTATGGCTACACCTTC. It codes for CASSLASPGHDYGYTF. J is TRBJ1-2 and V is TRBV7-9; tentative D call: TRBD1 (5 bases). Germline CDR1 SEHNR, CDR2 FQNEAQ (reference sequence). Trimming took 0 bases from V and 3 from J, leaving 14 bases between them. CDR3 length equals 16 residues.

As regards this clonotype: This sequence may be a read error, since a much larger clone differs from it by one base. V usage is TRBV6-1 and J usage is TRBJ2-5; the match to TRBD1 covers 9 bases. V shed 7 bases and J 5 bases; nucleotides not matched to a gene: 5. Germline V gives CDR1 MNHNS, CDR2 SASEGT. The CDR3 loop spans 13 amino acids. The CDR3 DNA reads TGTGCCAGCATTCAGACAGGGGGTGAGACCCAGTACTTC. Protein: CASIQTGGETQYF.

This clonotype was counted at least ten times. V and J are TRBV25-1 and TRBJ1-2, with D unclear. CDR3 length: 14 residues. Trimming left V 1 base short and J 7 bases short, with 13 bases between. Looked up from germline, CDR1 is MGHDK and CDR2 is SYGVNS. CDR3 in amino acids: CASSESKGVGGYTF. DNA for the CDR3: TGTGCCAGCAGTGAATCTAAGGGAGTGGGTGGCTACACCTTC.

About this clonotype: A read error is possible here, since a much larger clone lies one base away. This chain connects TRBV7-2 to TRBJ2-4; no firm D call. This CDR3 is 12 amino acids long. The germline V gene has CDR1 SGHTA and CDR2 FQGNSA. The CDR3 DNA follows: TGTGCCAGCAGCTTAGTCCTAAACATTCAGTGCTTC. It is translated as CASSLVLNIQCF.

The table lists this clonotype with many counts. The chain has TRBV13 and TRBJ2-1; the D is unclear. Germline-derived CDR1 and CDR2 are PRHDT and FYEKMQ (reference sequence). Between the trimmed V and J ends, which lost 5 bases and 7 bases, there was a span of 12 bases. The CDR3 runs 13 residues. This CDR3 is CASSQIGRNEQFF. CDR3 nucleotide sequence: TGTGCCAGCAGCCAAATCGGACGGAATGAGCAGTTCTTC.

The table lists this clonotype with many counts. V gene TRBV7-9 combines with J gene TRBJ2-3, with 15 positions matching TRBD2. V gave up 4 bases and J gave up 4 bases; unmatched junction bases: 3. This CDR3 spans 16 amino acids. The germline V gene encodes CDR1 SEHNR and CDR2 FQNEAQ (reference sequence). The CDR3 reads CASSYRTSGRADTQYF. The CDR3 region has the DNA TGTGCCAGCAGCTACAGGACTAGCGGGAGGGCAGATACGCAGTATTTT.

This clonotype was observed many times. The chain has TRBV5-6 and TRBJ2-5; possible D gene TRBD2, 5 bases. Germline V gene data show CDR1 as SGHDT and CDR2 as YYEEEE. The CDR3 is 13 residues long. Trimming shortened V by 4 bases and J by 5 bases, and 12 bases separated the two germline ends. The CDR3 is CASSPGLAETQYF. In DNA form, the CDR3 reads TGTGCCAGCAGCCCAGGACTTGCTGAGACCCAGTACTTC.

With regard to this clonotype: Just one base apart from a much larger clone, this may be a read error. This chain connects TRBV6-6 to TRBJ2-2; D ambiguous. Germline V gives CDR1 MNHNY, CDR2 SVGAGI (reference sequence). The V gene lost 4 bases and the J gene lost 3 bases, with 9 bases spanning the gap. The CDR3 sequence is 14 residues long. The CDR3 is CASSSSGHTGELFF. The DNA of the CDR3 is TGTGCCAGCAGTTCCTCCGGGCACACCGGGGAGCTGTTTTTT.

This clonotype was recorded many times. V usage is TRBV7-9 and J usage is TRBJ2-3; a possible D gene is TRBD1 (5 bases). Germline V CDR1 and CDR2: SEHNR, FQNEAQ (reference sequence). CDR3 length: 16 residues. V lost 1 base and J 2 bases, leaving 13 bases between the germline ends. CDR3 in DNA: TGTGCCAGCAGCTTAGATAAGATTGGGGCCACAGATACGCAGTATTTT. This translates into CASSLDKIGATDTQYF.

This clonotype showed up many times. A much larger clone lies a single base off, so this may be a read error. The chain joins TRBV6-6 to TRBJ2-1; D remains unclear. Trimming cost V 5 bases and J 3 bases, with 5 bases left between them. Germline assignment: CDR1 MNHNY and CDR2 SVGAGI (reference sequence). This CDR3 contains 12 residues. The CDR3 reads CASSHNYNEQFF. The CDR3 DNA reads TGTGCCAGCAGTCATAACTACAATGAGCAGTTCTTC.

Notes on this clonotype: This is likely a read error, given that the CDR3 carries no conserved phenylalanine or tryptophan at its end. The DNA is omitted, as the CDR3 cannot be located on it reliably, and the CDR3 follows TCRdb's listing. The chain recombines TRBV11-3 with TRBJ2-7; the D call in the table, TRBD2, was not verified against the DNA. Germline V CDR1 and CDR2: SGHNT, YENEEA. Termini included, the CDR3 measures 15 amino acids. CDR3 in amino acids: CASSLDQAGLGEQHL.

This clonotype turned up a few times. It may be a read error: a sequence one base away is much more abundant. The CDR3 DNA is TGTGCCAGCCGTCCACTGAGCTATGGCTACACCTTC. Its translation is CASRPLSYGYTF. The rearrangement uses TRBV6-5 and TRBJ1-2, with unresolved D. Germline loops: CDR1 MNHEY, CDR2 SVGAGI. The CDR3 contains 12 residues. Trimming removed 8 bases at V and 4 bases at J, with 11 bases between.

This clonotype showed up many times. The V gene is TRBV7-9, the J gene TRBJ2-2; D gene unclear. Germline V CDR1 and CDR2: SEHNR, FQNEAQ (reference sequence). The ends were cut back, 3 bases at V and 2 bases at J, with 1 base in the middle. The CDR3 totals 12 residues. The CDR3 is CASSFNTGELFF. DNA of the CDR3: TGTGCCAGCAGCTTCAACACCGGGGAGCTGTTTTTT.

This clonotype occurred many times. J is TRBJ2-1 and V is TRBV20-1; D not resolved. Germline V gene data show CDR1 as DFQATT and CDR2 as SNEGSKA (reference sequence). The V end was cut by 0 bases, the J end by 0 bases, with 9 bases between. This CDR3 comprises 15 residues. The CDR3 loop is CSAREGASSYNEQFF. CDR3 nucleotide sequence: TGCAGTGCTAGAGAAGGAGCGAGCTCCTACAATGAGCAGTTCTTC.

Points on this clonotype: Without the conserved terminal phenylalanine or tryptophan, this CDR3 likely stems from a read error. The chain recombines TRBV20-1 with TRBJ2-1; tentative D call: TRBD2 (5 bases). This CDR3 has 13 residues. Germline V CDR1 and CDR2: DFQATT, SNEGSKA (reference sequence). The CDR3 sequence: CSTNEGSYNEQFL. The CDR3 DNA sequence: TGCAGTACCAATGAGGGCTCCTACAATGAACAGTTCCTC.

This clonotype has ten or more counts. The chain combines TRBV24-1 with TRBJ2-5; 11 bases line up with TRBD1. Looked up from germline, CDR1 is KGHDR and CDR2 is SFDVKD. V shed 7 bases, J shed 5 bases, and the junction held 5 bases outside the gene matches. The CDR3 runs 14 residues. The CDR3 DNA is TGTGCCACCAGAGGGACAGGGGGTAGGGAGACCCAGTACTTC. The encoded protein is CATRGTGGRETQYF.

A note on this clonotype: The limits of the CDR3 on the DNA are not certain, so only TCRdb's listed CDR3 is given. The chain employs TRBV7-9 and TRBJ2-3; the table calls TRBD2, which could not be checked here. The CDR3 is 18 amino acids in total, end residues counted. Germline V CDR1 and CDR2: SEHNR, FQNEAQ (reference sequence). The CDR3 reads CASSFTSVPSGRTHTQYF.

At least ten counts were recorded for this clonotype. The chain is built from TRBV5-6 and TRBJ2-1; 9 bases are a match to TRBD2. With 1 base clipped from V and 8 bases from J, the junction kept 7 bases outside the gene matches. The CDR3 covers 15 residues. Germline CDR1 SGHDT, CDR2 YYEEEE. In DNA form, the CDR3 reads TGTGCCAGCAGCTTGAGAAGCGGGAGGTTCGATGAGCAGTTCTTC. Its protein is CASSLRSGRFDEQFF.

This clonotype was counted at least ten times. V is TRBV6-1 and J is TRBJ1-6; TRBD1 matches at 7 bases. V was pared by 3 bases and J by 6 bases, with 5 bases of the junction left unmatched. The CDR3 sequence is 15 residues long. The germline V gene has CDR1 MNHNS and CDR2 SASEGT. Here the CDR3 DNA reads TGTGCCAGCAGTGACGTACAGGGGTCTAATTCACCCCTCCACTTT. Its protein product is CASSDVQGSNSPLHF.

This clonotype was detected a few times. The genes are TRBV20-1 and TRBJ2-1, with D possibly TRBD1 on 7 matching bases. CDR1 is DFQATT, CDR2 SNEGSKA, per germline (reference sequence). The CDR3 extends over 16 amino acids. Trimming took off 5 bases at V and 5 bases at J, with 22 bases between the two ends. CDR3: CSAGGRWTGTDNEQFF. The CDR3 coding sequence is TGCAGTGCTGGGGGGAGATGGACAGGAACGGACAATGAGCAGTTCTTC.

In DNA, the CDR3 is TGTGCCAGCAGCTCTCGATGCGAGCAGTACTTC. The encoded protein is CASSSRCEQYF. The chain joins TRBV5-6 to TRBJ2-7, with D hard to call. The CDR3 has 11 amino acids. The V and J ends lost 3 bases and 6 bases respectively, with 7 bases between them. Germline V gene lookup returns CDR1 SGHDT and CDR2 YYEEEE.

Details on this clonotype: A much more abundant neighbour one base away suggests this may be a read error. The chain recombines TRBV5-8 with TRBJ2-2; maybe TRBD2 (6 bases). V was trimmed by 2 bases and J by 4 bases, leaving 9 bases between them. The length of the CDR3 is 14 residues. Germline CDR1 and CDR2: SGHTS and YDEGEE. Written as DNA, the CDR3 is TGTGCCAGCAGCTTCGGCGGGACCACCGGGGAGCTGTTTTTT. Translated: CASSFGGTTGELFF.

The chain is built from TRBV20-1 and TRBJ1-4, with 11 bases aligning to TRBD1. Germline loops: CDR1 DFQATT, CDR2 SNEGSKA (reference sequence). V lost 3 bases, J lost 7 bases, and 4 bases stayed unmatched. This CDR3 spans 14 amino acids. CDR3: CSARGTGGGEKLFF. The CDR3 coding sequence is TGCAGTGCTAGGGGGACAGGGGGAGGTGAAAAACTGTTTTTT.

This clonotype was counted between two and nine times. The chain employs TRBV6-2 or TRBV6-3 and TRBJ2-5; tentatively, D is TRBD2 (5 bases). From germline, CDR1 is MNHEY and CDR2 SVGEGT. Deletions cut 5 bases from V and 2 bases from J, with 15 bases between. This CDR3 is 15 amino acids long. The CDR3 coding sequence is TGTGCCAGCAGTCACCGTAGCGTCGGGCAAGAGACCCAGTACTTC. Amino acid sequence: CASSHRSVGQETQYF.

This clonotype was found many times. The V and J genes are TRBV11-3 and TRBJ2-5; tentatively, D is TRBD1 or TRBD2 (6 bases each). Trimming removed 5 bases from V and 5 bases from J, with 15 bases in between. From germline, CDR1 is SGHNT and CDR2 YENEEA. The CDR3 consists of 14 residues. The CDR3 coding sequence is TGTGCCAGCAGCGGGGGGCGCGGGGAGGAGACCCAGTACTTC. This gives the protein CASSGGRGEETQYF.